This TCR beta chain was retrieved from a study of graft-versus-host responses after intestinal transplantation. Looking at the study overall: The transplants performed in recipients were multivisceral, liver-intestinal, or isolated intestinal. Anti-thymocyte globulin induction was given to all recipients, followed by tacrolimus and steroids for 3 to 4 years.

This clone was seen just once. Its target is not known. General study points: Recipient marrow showed GvH clones, some seen first in ileum or blood.

Repertoires were generated with immunoSEQ multiplex PCR, while TCRdb's copy carries only in-frame clones and drops some. The sample shows about 15,000 clones, 80% to 90% of them seen only once. CDR1 is MDHEN and CDR2 is SYDVKM in the germline V gene. CDR3 length equals 14 residues. V lost 3 bases, J lost 4 bases, and 10 bases lay in between. The chain couples TRBV28 to TRBJ1-5; TRBD1 might be the D (5 bases). This TCR came from a human patient who received an intestinal transplant, so some T cells may come from the graft donor. Source: bone marrow, taken 125 days after intestinal transplantation. CDR3 sequence reads: CASSFVGLNQPQHF. In DNA form, the CDR3 reads TGTGCCAGCAGTTTTGTGGGGCTAAATCAGCCCCAGCATTTT.